What follows is one T cell receptor (beta chain) and its context. Its antigen remains unidentified. Germline V gives CDR1 DFQATT, CDR2 SNEGSKA (reference sequence). The CDR3 totals 14 residues. V dropped 0 bases and J dropped 3 bases, with 11 bases sitting between them. MiXCR was run by TCRdb on the RT-PCR reads, yielding one entry per CDR3 protein. Among approximately 530,000 distinct CDR3 sequences, 6.5% to 8% were seen once, and the ten largest hold 13%. This record belongs to a study of response to subunit inactivated influenza vaccine. The study's findings and limits: The study's authors posited that every seasonal influenza vaccination enlists few new T cells.

The chain carries TRBV20-1 and TRBJ1-2; D not certain. This sequence was found in a man aged 45 to 75 who received an inactivated influenza vaccine. This material consisted of PBMCs from blood, taken about 24 months after vaccination. In DNA, the CDR3 is TGCAGTGCTAGAGATCCCGCCAGGTACTATGGCTACACCTTC. Translated, it gives CSARDPARYYGYTF.